What follows are 10 T cell receptor beta chains derived from one specimen sequenced in a study of CD8+ T cells in alopecia areata. Sequencing used cDNA as its template, made by extracting RNA and reverse transcribing it. The table came from immunoSEQ multiplex PCR; TCRdb's copy has only in-frame clones and leaves some out. Of 130,000 to 150,000 clones in the sample, 80% to 90% were seen once. Indicated treatment: oral pan-JAK inhibitor, 5-10 mg twice daily. Sequenced material: CD8+ T cells sorted from blood, taken at week 4, from a patient treated with tofacitinib. These receptors were obtained from a human donor with alopecia areata.

The chain is built from TRBV2 and TRBJ2-7, with TRBD1 matching 7 bases. Germline CDR1 SNHLY, CDR2 FYNNEI. Losses at the gene ends were 7 bases for V and 0 bases for J; bases not matched to a gene: 6. The CDR3 covers 14 residues. CDR3 coding DNA: TGTGCCAGCAAGGAGACAGGGCTCTCCTACGAGCAGTACTTC. Its protein product is CASKETGLSYEQYF.

J is TRBJ2-6 and V is TRBV2; D is possibly TRBD2 (6 bases). In germline, CDR1 is SNHLY, CDR2 FYNNEI. This CDR3 has 15 amino acids. V shed 1 base and J shed 2 bases, with 6 bases lying between them. The CDR3 DNA sequence: TGTGCCAGCAGTGAAGGACTAGCTGGGGCCAACGTCCTGACTTTC. Translating gives CASSEGLAGANVLTF.

The CDR3 reads CASSRDFDAIYDRGNEQFF. CDR3 DNA: TGTGCCAGCAGTCGGGACTTTGACGCGATATACGACAGGGGAAATGAGCAGTTCTTC. The rearrangement uses TRBV7-2 and TRBJ2-1, with TRBD1 matching 8 bases. The CDR3 has 19 residues. The V and J ends lost 6 bases and 7 bases, in that order; junction bases with no gene match: 23. CDR1 and CDR2 (germline): SGHTA, FQGNSA.

The chain joins TRBV6-5 to TRBJ1-5; D uncertain. Germline V gene lookup returns CDR1 MNHEY and CDR2 SVGAGI. The CDR3 totals 13 residues. Trimming took 6 bases from V and 6 from J, leaving 12 bases between them. The CDR3 nucleotides read TGTGCCAGCAGAGAGTACAGCGGTCAGCCCCAGCATTTT. It yields the protein CASREYSGQPQHF.

The CDR3 DNA reads TGTGCCAGCAGTCCTGTGGGGACTTCCCGAGGACTCGAGCAGTACTTC. Its translation: CASSPVGTSRGLEQYF. V is TRBV28 and J is TRBJ2-7, with a tentative D call TRBD2 (6 bases). The CDR3 is 16 amino acids. The germline V and J ends were trimmed by 5 bases and 6 bases, with 23 bases remaining between them. Germline CDR1 MDHEN, CDR2 SYDVKM.

The V gene is TRBV10-3, the J gene TRBJ2-7, with D maybe TRBD2 (6 bases). The germline CDR1 and CDR2 sequences are ENHRY and SYGVKD. The CDR3 has 12 amino acids. The V end was cut by 10 bases, the J end by 3 bases, with 13 bases between. CDR3 bases: TGTGCCACCCGGGAGACCTTCTACGAGCAGTACTTC. It codes for CATRETFYEQYF.

The genes are TRBV13 and TRBJ2-5; TRBD2 might be the D (6 bases). Germline V lookup: CDR1 PRHDT, CDR2 FYEKMQ (reference sequence). Trimming took 4 bases from V and 4 from J, leaving 13 bases between them. The CDR3 has 14 amino acids. The CDR3 bases are TGTGCCAGCAGCTCGGGGGAAGGGGCAGAGACCCAGTACTTC. The encoded protein is CASSSGEGAETQYF.

The chain joins TRBV18 to TRBJ2-5; TRBD1 matches 7 bases. CDR1 is KGHSH, CDR2 LQKENI, per germline. Trimming at V came to 1 base and at J to 2 bases, leaving 4 bases not matched to a gene. CDR3 size: 15 residues. DNA of the CDR3: TGTGCCAGCTCACCACGCCGGGACAGTCAAGAGACCCAGTACTTC. Protein product: CASSPRRDSQETQYF.

The chain uses TRBV30 and TRBJ2-1; D possibly uses TRBD1 or TRBD2 (5 bases each). The CDR3 is 13 residues long. Deletions cut 5 bases from V and 1 base from J, with 9 bases between. Germline V gene data show CDR1 as GTSNPN and CDR2 as SVGIG (reference sequence). The CDR3 region has the DNA TGTGCCTGGCACGAGGGGTCCTACAATGAGCAGTTCTTC. Its translation: CAWHEGSYNEQFF.

V is TRBV5-4 and J is TRBJ2-3; D not certain. The CDR3 consists of 12 residues. Germline CDR1 reads SGHNT; CDR2 reads YYREEE (reference sequence). Trimming pared 1 base from V and 4 bases from J, leaving 4 bases between. CDR3 bases: TGTGCCAGCAGCTTGATCTCAGATACGCAGTATTTT. Translated: CASSLISDTQYF.